Described below is a single T cell receptor beta chain sequence and its context. This sample was included in a study of T-cell memory formation after mild COVID-19. Using its own MiXCR run on the 5' RACE reads, TCRdb lists one record per CDR3 protein. The sample has a few hundred thousand distinct CDR3 sequences; just under 20% are singletons. This TCR came from a man aged 18 to 29 who had mild COVID-19 (a few samples of this study predate the infection). Cell type and time point are not known. The sample consisted of PBMCs or a T cell subset sorted from them (not recorded which).

CDR3 region: CASSLVVSVETQYF. The CDR3 DNA reads as TGTGCCAGCAGCTTAGTAGTTTCAGTAGAGACCCAGTACTTC. This sequence joins TRBV7-9 and TRBJ2-5; D is uncertain. Trimming pared 1 base from V and 4 bases from J, leaving 10 bases between. The V gene's germline CDR1 is SEHNR and CDR2 FQNEAQ (reference sequence). CDR3 size: 14 residues.